A single sample is the source of the 15 T cell receptor beta chains below, sequenced in a study of human T cells and chemical hapten exposure. Time point of the sample: patch test 1, 2 weeks after DPC sensitization. Noted treatment: therapeutic diphenylcyclopropenone sensitization with weekly scalp DPC. TCRdb passed the RACE reads through MiXCR, listing each CDR3 protein once. Of fewer than 150,000 distinct CDR3 sequences in the sample, around 15% are singletons; the top ten hold 0.7% to 0.95%. Sequenced material: whole blood, taken in connection with sensitization to the hapten diphenylcyclopropenone (DPC). The receptors shown here come from a man aged 18 to 29 with alopecia areata. Some clones in this sample may be carry-over from other donors' samples.

The chain has TRBV11-2 and TRBJ2-7, with a weak D call TRBD1 (6 bases). The CDR3 is made up of 15 amino acids. Trimming cost V 3 bases and J 9 bases, with 21 bases left between them. Germline V gene data show CDR1 as SGHAT and CDR2 as FQNNGV. The CDR3, as DNA: TGTGCCAGCAGCTTTCTGCCGGACAGCAAAGGGGCGCAGTACTTC. Translating gives CASSFLPDSKGAQYF.

This clonotype has just a few counts. The rearrangement links TRBV4-3 to TRBJ1-6; no firm D call. The germline gives CDR1 LGHNA, CDR2 YSLEER. This CDR3 has 17 amino acids. V was cut by 0 bases and J by 0 bases, with 9 bases left in between. The CDR3 protein is CASSQETGSSYNSPLHF. The CDR3 DNA follows: TGCGCCAGCAGCCAAGAAACCGGGAGCTCCTATAATTCACCCCTCCACTTT.

CDR3 residues: CASSSLRHGDNQPQHF. CDR3 coding DNA: TGTGCCAGCAGTTCCCTCCGGCACGGTGATAATCAGCCCCAGCATTTT. V gene TRBV6-2 or TRBV6-3 combines with J gene TRBJ1-5; D gene uncertain. Germline CDR1 and CDR2: MNHEY and SVGEGT. The CDR3 sequence is 16 residues long. Trimming stripped 4 bases from V and 4 bases from J, with 17 bases between.

This clonotype was counted between two and nine times. The chain employs TRBV12-3 or TRBV12-4 and TRBJ1-4; D gene uncertain. Trimming removed 5 bases from V and 7 bases from J, with 14 bases in between. The CDR3 is made up of 14 amino acids. The CDR3 bases are TGTGCCAGCAGTCCCGCGCCCGGTTTTGAAAAACTGTTTTTT. Amino acids: CASSPAPGFEKLFF.

This clonotype was recorded many times. The chain is built from TRBV12-3 or TRBV12-4 and TRBJ1-3; 7 bases are a match to TRBD1. The CDR3 covers 14 residues. V lost 6 bases to trimming and J lost 4 bases; unmatched junction nucleotides: 6. CDR3 region: CASRRQGSGNTIYF. DNA of the CDR3: TGTGCCAGCAGGCGACAGGGTTCCGGAAACACCATATATTTT.

The table lists this clonotype with a few counts. The rearrangement uses TRBV10-3 and TRBJ2-2; D gene ambiguous. V lost 3 bases and J 7 bases, leaving 9 bases between the germline ends. CDR3 length: 13 residues. Germline CDR1 ENHRY, CDR2 SYGVKD. The chain's CDR3 is CAISERAGGELFF. The CDR3 DNA is TGTGCCATCAGTGAACGCGCTGGCGGGGAGCTGTTTTTT.

The J gene is TRBJ2-1, the V gene TRBV6-2 or TRBV6-3; no reliable D call. Looked up from germline, CDR1 is MNHEY and CDR2 is SVGEGT. V shed 2 bases and J shed 1 base, with 9 bases lying between them. The CDR3 runs to 15 residues. The CDR3 DNA is TGTGCCAGCAGTTACAGGGTAGATTCCTACAATGAGCAGTTCTTC. It specifies CASSYRVDSYNEQFF.

This clonotype was counted only a few times. CDR3 loop: CASSPPSAGSMNTEAFF. CDR3 sequence (DNA): TGTGCCAGCTCACCACCGTCGGCAGGGTCGATGAACACTGAAGCTTTCTTT. J is TRBJ1-1 and V is TRBV18; the D gene is possibly TRBD1 (5 bases). Germline values: CDR1 KGHSH, CDR2 LQKENI. CDR3 length: 17 residues. Trimming removed 0 bases from V and 0 bases from J, with 14 bases in between.

This clonotype occurred a few times. The gene calls are TRBV4-3 and TRBJ2-7; D might be TRBD2 (5 bases). Germline values: CDR1 LGHNA, CDR2 YSLEER. Trimming took off 0 bases at V and 2 bases at J, with 11 bases between the two ends. The CDR3 runs 15 residues. The CDR3 nucleotides are TGCGCCAGCAGCCAAGATCGGACTCCCACCTACGAGCAGTACTTC. Its protein product is CASSQDRTPTYEQYF.

The rearrangement joins TRBV12-3 or TRBV12-4 to TRBJ2-3; D unresolved. The CDR3 runs to 12 residues. V was clipped by 8 bases and J by 5 bases, with 11 bases between them. The CDR3: CASEQTLDTQYF. The CDR3 DNA reads TGTGCCAGCGAACAAACTCTAGATACGCAGTATTTT.

This clonotype has at least ten counts. J is TRBJ1-1 and V is TRBV18, with a possible D match to TRBD1 (6 bases). This CDR3 contains 15 residues. Between the trimmed V and J ends, which lost 2 bases and 1 base, there was a span of 11 bases. The V gene's germline CDR1 is KGHSH and CDR2 LQKENI. CDR3 sequence (DNA): TGTGCCAGCTCACCAATGGGGGCCGGGAACACTGAAGCTTTCTTT. Translation: CASSPMGAGNTEAFF.

The chain combines TRBV7-2 with TRBJ2-3, with D perhaps TRBD2 (5 bases). V was shortened by 1 base and J by 5 bases, with 10 bases between the two germline ends. The CDR3 has 14 amino acids. From germline, CDR1 is SGHTA and CDR2 FQGNSA. CDR3 nucleotides: TGTGCCAGCAGCTTAGTAACCGGGGAAGATACGCAGTATTTT. It specifies CASSLVTGEDTQYF.

V gene TRBV7-2 combines with J gene TRBJ2-7, with TRBD1 matching over 7 bases. Germline V CDR1 and CDR2: SGHTA, FQGNSA. Trimming cost V 1 base and J 4 bases; bases outside gene matches: 1. The CDR3 is 13 residues long. The CDR3 protein is CASSLDRGYEQYV. CDR3 nucleotides: TGTGCCAGCAGCTTAGACAGGGGTTACGAGCAGTACGTC.

The genes are TRBV3-1 and TRBJ2-3; D call uncertain. V was pared by 2 bases and J by 3 bases, with 0 bases between. The CDR3 is 11 residues long. Germline V gene lookup returns CDR1 LGHDT and CDR2 YNNKEL (reference sequence). CDR3 residues: CASSQTDTQYF. The DNA for the CDR3 is TGTGCCAGCAGCCAAACAGATACGCAGTATTTT.

This clonotype occurred many times. The gene calls are TRBV12-3 or TRBV12-4 and TRBJ2-7, with 7 bases matching TRBD1. V was clipped by 3 bases and J by 4 bases; unmatched bases: 33. The CDR3 has 23 residues. The DNA of the CDR3 is TGTGCCAGCAGTTTGTCCCGCCTGTCCACCGTTCACCGACAGGGCTTATTAAAGTACGAGCAGTACTTC. This translates into CASSLSRLSTVHRQGLLKYEQYF.